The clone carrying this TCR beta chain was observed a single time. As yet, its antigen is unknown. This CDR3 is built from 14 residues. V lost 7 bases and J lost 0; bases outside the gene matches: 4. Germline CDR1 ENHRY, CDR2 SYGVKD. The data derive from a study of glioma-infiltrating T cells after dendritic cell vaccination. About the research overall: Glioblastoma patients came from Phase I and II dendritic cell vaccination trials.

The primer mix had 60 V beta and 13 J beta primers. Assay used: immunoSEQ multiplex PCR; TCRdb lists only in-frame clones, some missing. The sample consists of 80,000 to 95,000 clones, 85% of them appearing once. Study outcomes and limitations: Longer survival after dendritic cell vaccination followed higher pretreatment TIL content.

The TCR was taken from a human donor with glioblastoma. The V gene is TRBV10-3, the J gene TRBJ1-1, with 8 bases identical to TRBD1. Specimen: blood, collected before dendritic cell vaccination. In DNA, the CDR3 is TGTGCCATCAACACGGACAGGGTGAACACTGAAGCTTTCTTT. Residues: CAINTDRVNTEAFF.